This TCR beta chain was identified during a study of shared clonotypes between healthy human individuals. The trim removed 1 base at V and 4 bases at J, leaving 10 bases unmatched. There are 17 residues in the CDR3. Germline V gene sequence: CDR1 MGHDK, CDR2 SYGVNS. The data were produced by immunoSEQ multiplex PCR, yet TCRdb's version contains in-frame clones alone and is incomplete. The sample shows about 770,000 clones, roughly two thirds of them seen only once. HIV-negative, healthy adults without recent acute infections or vaccinations were the donors. The source material was memory CD4+ T cells sorted from blood. This sample's subset: CD45RA-negative fraction. The rearrangement links TRBV25-1 to TRBJ2-3; 8 bases are a match to TRBD2. The origin of this receptor is a woman in her twenties or thirties in good health. CDR3 nucleotides: TGTGCCAGCAGTGAATCCAAAGCGGGAGATTCGTCAGATACGCAGTATTTT. Its protein is CASSESKAGDSSDTQYF.